Listed here is a single T cell receptor beta chain. Survey-level immunoSEQ sequencing profiled the TCR beta repertoire. Produced via immunoSEQ multiplex PCR; TCRdb's table is partial and in-frame only. Of 60,000 to 85,000 clones in the sample, 93% were seen once. There are 15 residues in the CDR3. CDR1 is MNHEY and CDR2 is SMNVEV in the germline V gene (reference sequence). The ends lost 8 bases at V and 6 bases at J; junction bases unmatched: 14. Sequences were obtained from PBMCs. The receptor comes from a middle-aged man with rheumatoid arthritis. V and J are TRBV27 and TRBJ1-2, with 8 positions matching TRBD1. CDR3 in amino acids: CASSLVGRGQDGYTF. CDR3 coding DNA: TGTGCCAGCTCTTTAGTCGGCAGGGGGCAGGATGGCTACACCTTC.